This TCR beta chain was obtained from a study of preoperative IRX-2 immunotherapy in early breast cancer. Indicated treatment: preoperative locoregional IRX-2 cytokine immunotherapy. Samples came from a phase Ib trial of preoperative locoregional IRX-2 cytokine immunotherapy. The germline gives CDR1 LNHDA, CDR2 SQIVND (reference sequence). The CDR3 spans 15 residues. Germline trimming cut 3 bases from V and 1 base from J; bases unmatched to any gene: 3. The assay was immunoSEQ multiplex PCR, and TCRdb's table has in-frame clones only and misses some. The repertoire holds around 43,000 clones, with around three quarters as singletons.

The source material was tumor tissue, sampled after IRX-2 immunotherapy. The receptor comes from a human donor with breast cancer. The V gene is TRBV19, the J gene TRBJ1-5; 7 bases align to TRBD1. CDR3 protein: CASSMTGWSNQPQHF. CDR3 in DNA: TGTGCCAGTAGTATGACAGGGTGGAGCAATCAGCCCCAGCATTTT.